These 4 T cell receptor beta chains came from one sample sequenced in a study of early T cells in non-severe SARS-CoV-2 infection. Each CDR3 protein is one row after TCRdb ran MiXCR on the 5' RACE reads. The sample records 70,000 to 85,000 distinct CDR3 sequences, 12% being singletons. The sequencing input was whole blood. Every receptor here comes from an adult who was a healthcare worker with PCR-confirmed SARS-CoV-2 infection or an uninfected control (not recorded which).

This clonotype has a count of ten or more. This chain uses TRBV3-1 with TRBJ1-2, with TRBD1 matching 7 bases. The CDR3 spans 13 residues. V lost 4 bases and J lost 2; bases outside the gene matches: 1. Germline CDR1 LGHDT, CDR2 YNNKEL (reference sequence). In DNA form, the CDR3 reads TGTGCCAGCAGCCTACAGGGGAACTATGGCTACACCTTC. Its translation: CASSLQGNYGYTF.

In its sample, this clonotype was seen many times. The chain has TRBV29-1 and TRBJ1-1; 11 nucleotides agree with TRBD1. V lost 5 bases, J lost 4 bases, and 6 bases stayed unmatched. Germline V gene lookup returns CDR1 SQVTM and CDR2 ANQGSEA. This CDR3 has 14 residues. Written as DNA, the CDR3 is TGCAGCGTTACCTACGGGACAGGGGGCACTGAAGCTTTCTTT. Amino acid sequence: CSVTYGTGGTEAFF.

The genes are TRBV30 and TRBJ1-4; D is ambiguous. Between the trimmed V and J ends, which lost 0 bases and 4 bases, there was a span of 9 bases. Germline values: CDR1 GTSNPN, CDR2 SVGIG (reference sequence). This CDR3 has 14 residues. The CDR3 spells CAWSVGADNEKLFF. As DNA, the CDR3 is TGTGCCTGGAGTGTGGGAGCGGATAATGAAAAACTGTTTTTT.

This clonotype was seen a handful of times. The chain links TRBV29-1 to TRBJ1-2; no clear D gene. The germline CDR1 and CDR2 sequences are SQVTM and ANQGSEA. V shed 4 bases and J shed 4 bases, with 13 bases lying between them. The CDR3 is 13 residues long. The CDR3 nucleotides are TGCAGCGTTGGCCTGGGCGCGGGCTATGGCTACACCTTC. It yields the protein CSVGLGAGYGYTF. Variable domain in full (rest from reference TRBV29-1 and TRBJ1-2): SAVISQKPSRDICQRGTSLTIQCQVDSQVTMMFWYRQQPGQSLTLIATANQGSEATYESGFVIDKFPISRPNLTFSTLTVSNMSPEDSSIYLCSVGLGAGYGYTFGSGTRLTVV.